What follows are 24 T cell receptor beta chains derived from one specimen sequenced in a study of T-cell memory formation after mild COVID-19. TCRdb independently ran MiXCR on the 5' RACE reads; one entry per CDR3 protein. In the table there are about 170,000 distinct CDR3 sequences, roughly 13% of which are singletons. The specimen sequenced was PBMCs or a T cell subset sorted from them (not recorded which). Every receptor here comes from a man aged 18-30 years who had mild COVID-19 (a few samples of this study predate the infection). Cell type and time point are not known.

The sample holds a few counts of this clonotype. The CDR3 loop reads CASQELGGTDTQYF. Written as DNA, the CDR3 is TGTGCCAGCCAAGAACTAGGGGGCACAGATACGCAGTATTTT. The chain has TRBV2 and TRBJ2-3; the D call may be TRBD1 or TRBD2 (5 bases each). The CDR3 extends over 14 amino acids. V lost 8 bases to trimming and J lost 1 base, with 13 bases between them. Germline V gene sequence: CDR1 SNHLY, CDR2 FYNNEI.

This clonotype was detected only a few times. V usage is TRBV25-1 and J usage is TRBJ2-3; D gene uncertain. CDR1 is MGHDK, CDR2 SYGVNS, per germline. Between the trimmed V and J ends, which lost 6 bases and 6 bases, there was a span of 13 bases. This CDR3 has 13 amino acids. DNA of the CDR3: TGTGCCAGCAGCGCGCTCTCAGAGGATACGCAGTATTTT. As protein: CASSALSEDTQYF.

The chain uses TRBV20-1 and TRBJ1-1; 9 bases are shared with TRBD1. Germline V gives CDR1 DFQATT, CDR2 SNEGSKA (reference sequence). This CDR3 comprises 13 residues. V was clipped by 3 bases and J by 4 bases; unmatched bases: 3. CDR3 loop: CSARWDRVTEAFF. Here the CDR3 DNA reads TGCAGTGCTAGGTGGGACAGGGTCACTGAAGCTTTCTTT.

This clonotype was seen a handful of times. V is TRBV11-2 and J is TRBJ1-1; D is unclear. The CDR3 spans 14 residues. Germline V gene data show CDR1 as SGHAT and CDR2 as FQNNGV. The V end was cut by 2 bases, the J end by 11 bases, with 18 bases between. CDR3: CASSLSLSYSHAFF. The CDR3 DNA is TGTGCCAGCAGCTTAAGTCTTTCCTACAGTCACGCTTTCTTT.

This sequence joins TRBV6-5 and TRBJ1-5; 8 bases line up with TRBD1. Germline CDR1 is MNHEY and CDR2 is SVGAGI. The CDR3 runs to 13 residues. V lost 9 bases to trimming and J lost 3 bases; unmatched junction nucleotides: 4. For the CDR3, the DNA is TGTGCCAGAGCGGGACAGGTCAATCAGCCCCAGCATTTT. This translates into CARAGQVNQPQHF.

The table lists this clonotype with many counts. The CDR3 bases are TGTGCCATCAGTGCGACTAGCGGGGGGGCCGAGGGTGAGACCCAGTACTTC. Protein: CAISATSGGAEGETQYF. The chain uses TRBV10-3 and TRBJ2-5; 14 nucleotides line up with TRBD2. Germline-derived CDR1 and CDR2 are ENHRY and SYGVKD. V shed 4 bases, J shed 5 bases, and the junction held 9 bases outside the gene matches. CDR3 length: 17 amino acids.

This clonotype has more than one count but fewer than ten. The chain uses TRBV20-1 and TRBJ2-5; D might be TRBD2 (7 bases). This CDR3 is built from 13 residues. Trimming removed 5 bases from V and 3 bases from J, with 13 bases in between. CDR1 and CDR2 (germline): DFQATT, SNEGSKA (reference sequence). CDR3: CSALGGEEETQYF. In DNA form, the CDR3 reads TGCAGTGCTTTAGGGGGGGAGGAAGAGACCCAGTACTTC.

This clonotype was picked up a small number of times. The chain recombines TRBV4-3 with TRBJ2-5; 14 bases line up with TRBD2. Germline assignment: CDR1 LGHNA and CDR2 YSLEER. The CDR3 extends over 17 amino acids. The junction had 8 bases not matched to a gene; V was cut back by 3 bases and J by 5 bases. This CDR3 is CASSHGLAGGGMETQYF. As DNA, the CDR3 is TGCGCCAGCAGCCATGGACTAGCGGGGGGAGGGATGGAGACCCAGTACTTC.

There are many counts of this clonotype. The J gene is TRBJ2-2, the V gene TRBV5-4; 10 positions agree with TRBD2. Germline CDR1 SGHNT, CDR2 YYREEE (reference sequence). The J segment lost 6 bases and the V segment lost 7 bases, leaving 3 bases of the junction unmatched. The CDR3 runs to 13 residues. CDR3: CASWSGGAGELFF. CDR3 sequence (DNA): TGTGCCAGCTGGAGCGGGGGGGCCGGGGAGCTGTTTTTT. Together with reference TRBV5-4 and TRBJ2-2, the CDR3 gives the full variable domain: ETGVTQSPTHLIKTRGQQVTLRCSSQSGHNTVSWYQQALGQGPQFIFQYYREEENGRGNFPPRFSGLQFPNYSSELNVNALELDDSALYLCASWSGGAGELFFGEGSRLTVL.

CDR3 residues: CSALAAPGTQYF. DNA for the CDR3: TGCAGTGCCCTAGCGGCCCCAGGGACCCAGTACTTC. The J gene is TRBJ2-5, the V gene TRBV20-1; 7 bases match TRBD2. With 6 bases clipped from V and 7 bases from J, the junction kept 8 bases outside the gene matches. This CDR3 region has 12 residues. The germline gives CDR1 DFQATT, CDR2 SNEGSKA (reference sequence).

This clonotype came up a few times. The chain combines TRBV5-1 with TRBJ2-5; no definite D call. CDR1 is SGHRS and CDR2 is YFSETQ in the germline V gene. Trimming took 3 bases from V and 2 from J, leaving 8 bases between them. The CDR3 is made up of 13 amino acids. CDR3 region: CASSWSSQETQYF. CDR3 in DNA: TGCGCCAGCAGCTGGAGCTCGCAAGAGACCCAGTACTTC.

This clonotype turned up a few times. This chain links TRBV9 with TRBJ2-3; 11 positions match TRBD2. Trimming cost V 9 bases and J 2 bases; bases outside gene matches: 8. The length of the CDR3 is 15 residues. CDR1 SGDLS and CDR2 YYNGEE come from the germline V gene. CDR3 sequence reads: CATSLAGGDTDTQYF. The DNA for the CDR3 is TGTGCCACCTCCTTAGCGGGGGGGGACACAGATACGCAGTATTTT.

The chain's CDR3 is CASRQGGTGTVTQETQYF. As DNA, the CDR3 is TGCGCCAGCAGACAAGGGGGGACCGGGACAGTAACACAAGAGACCCAGTACTTC. The chain combines TRBV5-1 with TRBJ2-5, with a tentative D call TRBD1 (7 bases). The CDR3 extends over 18 amino acids. Germline V gene lookup returns CDR1 SGHRS and CDR2 YFSETQ. Trimming took off 5 bases at V and 2 bases at J, with 25 bases between the two ends.

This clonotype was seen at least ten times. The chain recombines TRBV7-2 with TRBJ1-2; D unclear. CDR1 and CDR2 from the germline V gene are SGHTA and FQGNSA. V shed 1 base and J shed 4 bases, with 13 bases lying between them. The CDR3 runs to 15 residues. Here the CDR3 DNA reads TGTGCCAGCAGCTTAGGTCCAGGAACTATCTATGGCTACACCTTC. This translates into CASSLGPGTIYGYTF.

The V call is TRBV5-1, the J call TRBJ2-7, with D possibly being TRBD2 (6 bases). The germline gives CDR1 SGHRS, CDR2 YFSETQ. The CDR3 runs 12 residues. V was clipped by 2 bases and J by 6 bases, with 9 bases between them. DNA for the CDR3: TGCGCCAGCAGCTTTTCCGGGGGCGAGCAGTACTTC. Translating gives CASSFSGGEQYF.

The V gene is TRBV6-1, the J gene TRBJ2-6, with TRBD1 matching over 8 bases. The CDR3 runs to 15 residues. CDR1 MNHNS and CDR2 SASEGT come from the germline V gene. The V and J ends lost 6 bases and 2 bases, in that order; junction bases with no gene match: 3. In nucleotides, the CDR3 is TGTGCCAGCAGAACGGACAGGGCTGGGGCCAACGTCCTGACTTTC. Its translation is CASRTDRAGANVLTF.

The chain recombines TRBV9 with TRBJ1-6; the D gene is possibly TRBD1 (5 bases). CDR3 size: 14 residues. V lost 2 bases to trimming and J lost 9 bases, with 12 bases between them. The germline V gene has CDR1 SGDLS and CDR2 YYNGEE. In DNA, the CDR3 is TGTGCCAGCAGCGTGGGGCAGGATGGTTCACCCCTCCACTTT. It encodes CASSVGQDGSPLHF.

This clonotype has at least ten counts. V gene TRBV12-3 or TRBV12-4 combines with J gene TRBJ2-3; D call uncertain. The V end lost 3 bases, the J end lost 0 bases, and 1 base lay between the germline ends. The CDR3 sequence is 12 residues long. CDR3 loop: CASSFSTDTQYF. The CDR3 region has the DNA TGTGCCAGCAGTTTCAGCACAGATACGCAGTATTTT.

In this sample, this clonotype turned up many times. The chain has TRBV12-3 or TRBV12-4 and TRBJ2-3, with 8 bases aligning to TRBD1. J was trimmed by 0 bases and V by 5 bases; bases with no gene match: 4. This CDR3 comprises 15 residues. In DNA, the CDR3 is TGTGCCAGCAGTCGACAGGGGCTTAGCACAGATACGCAGTATTTT. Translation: CASSRQGLSTDTQYF.

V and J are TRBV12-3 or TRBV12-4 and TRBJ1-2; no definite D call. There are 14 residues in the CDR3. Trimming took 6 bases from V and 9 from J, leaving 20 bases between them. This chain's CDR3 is CASRPGRGLWRYTF. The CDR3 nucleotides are TGTGCCAGCAGGCCAGGACGGGGTCTATGGCGCTACACCTTC.

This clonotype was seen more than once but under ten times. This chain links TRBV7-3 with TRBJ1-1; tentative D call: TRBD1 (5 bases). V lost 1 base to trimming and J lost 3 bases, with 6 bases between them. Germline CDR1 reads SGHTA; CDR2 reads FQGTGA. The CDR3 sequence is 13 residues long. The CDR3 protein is CASSLRGYTEAFF. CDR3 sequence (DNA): TGTGCCAGCAGCTTAAGGGGGTACACTGAAGCTTTCTTT.

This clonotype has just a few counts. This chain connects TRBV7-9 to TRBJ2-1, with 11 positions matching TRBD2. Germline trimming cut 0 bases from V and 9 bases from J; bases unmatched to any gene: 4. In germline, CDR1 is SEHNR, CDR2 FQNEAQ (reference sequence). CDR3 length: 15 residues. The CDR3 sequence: CASSLASGGAGEQFF. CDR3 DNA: TGTGCCAGCAGCTTAGCTAGCGGGGGGGCCGGTGAGCAGTTCTTC.

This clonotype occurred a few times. CDR3 region: CATSRDRGSGTGELFF. The DNA for the CDR3 is TGTGCCACCAGCAGAGATAGGGGTTCGGGGACCGGGGAGCTGTTTTTT. V and J are TRBV15 and TRBJ2-2; D tentatively reads TRBD1 or TRBD2 (5 bases each). Germline V gene data show CDR1 as LNHNV and CDR2 as YYDKDF (reference sequence). The CDR3 has 16 residues. V was pared by 0 bases and J by 5 bases, with 13 bases between.

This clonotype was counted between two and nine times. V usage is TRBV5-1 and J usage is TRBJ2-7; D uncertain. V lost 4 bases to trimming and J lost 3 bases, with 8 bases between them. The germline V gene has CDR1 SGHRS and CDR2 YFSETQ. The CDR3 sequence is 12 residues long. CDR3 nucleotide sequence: TGCGCCAGCAGCAGGGATGGCTACGAGCAGTACGTC. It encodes CASSRDGYEQYV.